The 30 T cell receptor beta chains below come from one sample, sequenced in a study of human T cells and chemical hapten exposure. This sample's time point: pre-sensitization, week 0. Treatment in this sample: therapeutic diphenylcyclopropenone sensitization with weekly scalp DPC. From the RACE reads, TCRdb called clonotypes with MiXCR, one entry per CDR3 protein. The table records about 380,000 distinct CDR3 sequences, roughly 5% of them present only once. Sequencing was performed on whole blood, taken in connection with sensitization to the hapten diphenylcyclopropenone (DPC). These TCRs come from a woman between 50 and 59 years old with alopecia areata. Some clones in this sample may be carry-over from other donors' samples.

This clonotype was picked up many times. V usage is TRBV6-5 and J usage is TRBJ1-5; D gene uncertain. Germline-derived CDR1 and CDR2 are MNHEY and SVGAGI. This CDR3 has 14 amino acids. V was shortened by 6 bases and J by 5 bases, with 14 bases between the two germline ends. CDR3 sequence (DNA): TGTGCCAGCAGCCCGGGCCCAGAGCATCAGCCCCAGCATTTT. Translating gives CASSPGPEHQPQHF.

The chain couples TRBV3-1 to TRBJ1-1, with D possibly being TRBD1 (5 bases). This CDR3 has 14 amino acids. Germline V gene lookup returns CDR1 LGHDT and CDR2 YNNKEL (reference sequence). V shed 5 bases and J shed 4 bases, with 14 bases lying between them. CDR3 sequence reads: CASSTTQGGTEAFF. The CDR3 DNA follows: TGTGCCAGCAGCACCACCCAGGGCGGCACTGAAGCTTTCTTT.

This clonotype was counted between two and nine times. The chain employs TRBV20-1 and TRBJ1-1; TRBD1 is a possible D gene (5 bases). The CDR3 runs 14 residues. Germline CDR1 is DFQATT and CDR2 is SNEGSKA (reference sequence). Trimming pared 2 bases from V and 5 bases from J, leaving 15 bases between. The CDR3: CSARSGQGRTEAFF. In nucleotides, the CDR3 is TGCAGTGCTAGATCTGGGCAGGGAAGGACTGAAGCTTTCTTT.

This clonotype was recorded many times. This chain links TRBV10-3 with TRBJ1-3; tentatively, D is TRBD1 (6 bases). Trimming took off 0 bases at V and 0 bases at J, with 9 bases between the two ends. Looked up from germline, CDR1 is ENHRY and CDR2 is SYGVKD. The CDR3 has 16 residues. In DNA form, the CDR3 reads TGTGCCATCAGTGAGTCCCAGGGGAGCTCTGGAAACACCATATATTTT. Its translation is CAISESQGSSGNTIYF.

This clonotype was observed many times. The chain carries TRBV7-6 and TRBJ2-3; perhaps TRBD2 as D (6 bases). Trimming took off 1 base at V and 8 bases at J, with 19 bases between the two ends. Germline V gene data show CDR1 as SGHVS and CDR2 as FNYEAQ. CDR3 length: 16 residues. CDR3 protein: CASSLGGGIALSTQYF. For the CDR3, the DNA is TGTGCCAGCAGCTTAGGCGGCGGGATCGCGTTGAGTACGCAGTATTTT.

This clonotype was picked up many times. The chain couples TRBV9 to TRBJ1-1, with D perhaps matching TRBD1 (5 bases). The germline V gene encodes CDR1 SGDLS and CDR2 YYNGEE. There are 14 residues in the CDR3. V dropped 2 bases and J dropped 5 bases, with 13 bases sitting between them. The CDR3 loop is CASSVGALGTEAFF. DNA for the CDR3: TGTGCCAGCAGCGTTGGGGCGCTGGGGACTGAAGCTTTCTTT.

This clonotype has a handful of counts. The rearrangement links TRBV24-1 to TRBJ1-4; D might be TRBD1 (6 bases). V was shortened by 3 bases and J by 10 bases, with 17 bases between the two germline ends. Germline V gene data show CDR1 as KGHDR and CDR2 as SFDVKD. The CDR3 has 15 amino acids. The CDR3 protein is CATSDPGHWGGKLFF. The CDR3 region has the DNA TGTGCCACCAGTGATCCGGGACACTGGGGGGGAAAACTGTTTTTT.

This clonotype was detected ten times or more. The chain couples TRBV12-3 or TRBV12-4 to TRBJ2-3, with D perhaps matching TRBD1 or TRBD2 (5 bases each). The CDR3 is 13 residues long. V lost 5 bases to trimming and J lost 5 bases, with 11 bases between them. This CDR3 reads CASSPGPEDTQYF. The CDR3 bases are TGTGCCAGCAGTCCGGGACCCGAAGATACGCAGTATTTT.

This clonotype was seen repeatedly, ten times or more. The CDR3 protein is CASSLVVGREGQYF. In DNA form, the CDR3 reads TGCGCCAGCAGCTTGGTGGTCGGAAGAGAAGGCCAGTACTTC. V usage is TRBV5-1 and J usage is TRBJ2-5; D uncertain. V lost 0 bases to trimming and J lost 10 bases, with 16 bases between them. Germline lookup yields CDR1 SGHRS and CDR2 YFSETQ. The CDR3 totals 14 residues.

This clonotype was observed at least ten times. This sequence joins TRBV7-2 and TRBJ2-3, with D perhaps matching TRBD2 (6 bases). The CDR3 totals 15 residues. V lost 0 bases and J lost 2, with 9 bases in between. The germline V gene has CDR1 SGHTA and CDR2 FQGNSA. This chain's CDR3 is CASSLASGTTDTQYF. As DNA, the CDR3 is TGTGCCAGCAGCTTAGCTAGCGGAACCACAGATACGCAGTATTTT.

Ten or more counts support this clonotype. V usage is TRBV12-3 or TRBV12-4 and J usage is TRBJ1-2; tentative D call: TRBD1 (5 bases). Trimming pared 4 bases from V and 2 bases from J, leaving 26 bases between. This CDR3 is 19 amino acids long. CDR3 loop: CASSSMPRTQAKINYGYTF. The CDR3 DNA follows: TGTGCCAGCAGTTCGATGCCCCGGACACAGGCCAAGATAAACTATGGCTACACCTTC.

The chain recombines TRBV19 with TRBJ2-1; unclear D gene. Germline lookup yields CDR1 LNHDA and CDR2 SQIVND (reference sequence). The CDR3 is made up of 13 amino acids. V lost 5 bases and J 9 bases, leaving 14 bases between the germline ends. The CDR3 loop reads CASSFSAHIEQFF. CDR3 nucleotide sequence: TGTGCCAGTAGTTTCTCGGCTCACATTGAGCAGTTCTTC.

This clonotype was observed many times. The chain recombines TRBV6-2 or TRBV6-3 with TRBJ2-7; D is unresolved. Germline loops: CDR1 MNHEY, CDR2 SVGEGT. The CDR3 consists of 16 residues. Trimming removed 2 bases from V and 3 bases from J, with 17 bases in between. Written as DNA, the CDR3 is TGTGCCAGCAGTTACACGAGGACGGCGGAGATCTACGAGCAGTACTTC. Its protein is CASSYTRTAEIYEQYF.

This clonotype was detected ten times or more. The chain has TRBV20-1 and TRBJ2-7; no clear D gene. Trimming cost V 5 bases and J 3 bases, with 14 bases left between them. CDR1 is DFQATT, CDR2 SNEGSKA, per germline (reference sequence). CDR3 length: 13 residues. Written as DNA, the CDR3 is TGCAGTGCTCCCTGTGTATACCGCTACGAGCAGTACTTC. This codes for CSAPCVYRYEQYF.

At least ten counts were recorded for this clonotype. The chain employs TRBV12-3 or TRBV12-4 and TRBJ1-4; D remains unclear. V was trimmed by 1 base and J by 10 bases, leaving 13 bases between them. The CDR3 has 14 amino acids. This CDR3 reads CASSLGSWGAKLFF. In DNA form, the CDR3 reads TGTGCCAGCAGTTTAGGTTCCTGGGGTGCAAAACTGTTTTTT.

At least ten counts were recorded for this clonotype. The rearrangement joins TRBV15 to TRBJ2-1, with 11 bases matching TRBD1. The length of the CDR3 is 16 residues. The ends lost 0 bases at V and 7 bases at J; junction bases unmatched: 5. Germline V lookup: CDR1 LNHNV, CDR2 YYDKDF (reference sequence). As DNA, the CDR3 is TGTGCCACCAGCAGAGAACCGGGACAGGGGGAGAATGAGCAGTTCTTC. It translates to CATSREPGQGENEQFF.

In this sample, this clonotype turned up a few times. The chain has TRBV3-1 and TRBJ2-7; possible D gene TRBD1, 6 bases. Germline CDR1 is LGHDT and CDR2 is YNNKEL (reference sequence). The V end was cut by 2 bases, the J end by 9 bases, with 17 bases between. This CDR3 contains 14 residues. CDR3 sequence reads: CASSQSTGPVWQYF. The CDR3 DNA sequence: TGTGCCAGCAGCCAATCGACAGGACCGGTTTGGCAGTACTTC.

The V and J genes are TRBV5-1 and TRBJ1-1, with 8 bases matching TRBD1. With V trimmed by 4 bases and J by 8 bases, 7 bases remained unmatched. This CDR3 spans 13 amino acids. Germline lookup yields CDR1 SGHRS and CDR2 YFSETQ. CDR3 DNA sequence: TGCGCCAGCAGCATGGACAGGGTCGGGGAAGCTTTCTTT. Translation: CASSMDRVGEAFF.

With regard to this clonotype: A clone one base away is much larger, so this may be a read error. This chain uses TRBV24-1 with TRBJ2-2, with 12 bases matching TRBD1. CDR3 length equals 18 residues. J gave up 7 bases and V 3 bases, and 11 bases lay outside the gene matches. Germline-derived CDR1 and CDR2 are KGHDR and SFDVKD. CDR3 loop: CATSDPGQGAADIGELFF. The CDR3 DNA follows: TGTGCCACCAGTGATCCGGGACAGGGGGCCGCGGACATCGGGGAGCTGTTTTTT.

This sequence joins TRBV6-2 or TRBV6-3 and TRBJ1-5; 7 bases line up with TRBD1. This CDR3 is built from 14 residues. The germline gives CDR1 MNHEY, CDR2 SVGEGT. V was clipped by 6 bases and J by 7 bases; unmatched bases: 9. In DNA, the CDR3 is TGTGCCAGCAGGCCTGACAGGGTTGGGCAGCCCCAGCATTTT. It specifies CASRPDRVGQPQHF.

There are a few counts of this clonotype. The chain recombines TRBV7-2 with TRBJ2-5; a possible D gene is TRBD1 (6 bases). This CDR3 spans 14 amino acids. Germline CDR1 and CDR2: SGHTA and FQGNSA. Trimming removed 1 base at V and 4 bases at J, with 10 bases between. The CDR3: CASSLGRGRETQYF. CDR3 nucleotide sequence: TGTGCCAGCAGCTTAGGAAGGGGGAGAGAGACCCAGTACTTC.

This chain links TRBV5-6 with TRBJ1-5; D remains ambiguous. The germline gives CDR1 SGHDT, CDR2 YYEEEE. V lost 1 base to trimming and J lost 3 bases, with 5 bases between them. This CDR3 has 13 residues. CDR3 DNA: TGTGCCAGCAGCTTGAGGCCCAATCAGCCCCAGCATTTT. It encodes CASSLRPNQPQHF.

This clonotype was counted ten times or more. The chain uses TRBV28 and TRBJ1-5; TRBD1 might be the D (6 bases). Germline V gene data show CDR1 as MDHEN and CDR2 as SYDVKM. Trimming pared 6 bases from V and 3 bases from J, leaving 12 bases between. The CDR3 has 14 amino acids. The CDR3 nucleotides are TGTGCCAGCAGAGGGGGGGGCTCCAATCAGCCCCAGCATTTT. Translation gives CASRGGGSNQPQHF.

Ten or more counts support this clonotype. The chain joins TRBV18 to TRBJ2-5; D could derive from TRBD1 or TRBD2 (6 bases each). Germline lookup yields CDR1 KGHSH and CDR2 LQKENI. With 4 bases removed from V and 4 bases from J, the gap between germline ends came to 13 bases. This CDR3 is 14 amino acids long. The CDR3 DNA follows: TGTGCCAGCTCACGATTTGGAGGGGGAGAGACCCAGTACTTC. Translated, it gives CASSRFGGGETQYF.

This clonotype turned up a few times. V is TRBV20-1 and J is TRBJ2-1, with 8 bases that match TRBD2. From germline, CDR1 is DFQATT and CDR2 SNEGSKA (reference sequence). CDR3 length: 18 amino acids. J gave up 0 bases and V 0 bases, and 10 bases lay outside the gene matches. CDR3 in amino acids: CSARDLIQREFSYNEQFF. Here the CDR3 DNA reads TGCAGTGCTAGAGATCTCATCCAGCGGGAGTTCTCCTACAATGAGCAGTTCTTC.

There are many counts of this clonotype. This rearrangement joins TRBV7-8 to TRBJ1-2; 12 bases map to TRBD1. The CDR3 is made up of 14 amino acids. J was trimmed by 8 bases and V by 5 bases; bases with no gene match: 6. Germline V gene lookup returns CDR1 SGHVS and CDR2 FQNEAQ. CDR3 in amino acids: CASSRGQGARGYTF. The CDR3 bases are TGTGCCAGCAGCCGGGGACAGGGGGCGCGCGGCTACACCTTC.

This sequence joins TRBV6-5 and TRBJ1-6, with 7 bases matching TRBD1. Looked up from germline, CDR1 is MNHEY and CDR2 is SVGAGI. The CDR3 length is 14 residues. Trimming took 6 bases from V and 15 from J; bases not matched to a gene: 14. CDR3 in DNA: TGTGCCAGCAGGGGGCCGGGACAGACTTCCCTCCTCCACTTT. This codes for CASRGPGQTSLLHF.

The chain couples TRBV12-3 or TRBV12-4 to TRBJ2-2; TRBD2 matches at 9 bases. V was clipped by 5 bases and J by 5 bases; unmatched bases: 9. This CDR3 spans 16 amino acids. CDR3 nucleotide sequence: TGTGCCAGCAGTCTCGGGACTAGCAGGGGGACCGGGGAGCTGTTTTTT. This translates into CASSLGTSRGTGELFF.

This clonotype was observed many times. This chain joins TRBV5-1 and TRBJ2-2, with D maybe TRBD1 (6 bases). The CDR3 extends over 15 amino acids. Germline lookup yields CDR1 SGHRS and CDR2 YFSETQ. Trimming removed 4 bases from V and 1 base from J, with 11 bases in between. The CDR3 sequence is CASSVTTGNTGELFF. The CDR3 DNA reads TGCGCCAGCAGCGTAACGACAGGGAACACCGGGGAGCTGTTTTTT.

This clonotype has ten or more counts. The CDR3 sequence: CSARRTSGVPTQYF. In nucleotides, the CDR3 is TGCAGTGCTAGACGGACTAGCGGGGTTCCTACGCAGTATTTT. The chain uses TRBV20-1 and TRBJ2-3; 12 bases match TRBD2. Germline V gene lookup returns CDR1 DFQATT and CDR2 SNEGSKA (reference sequence). After removal of 2 bases from V and 8 bases from J, the junction contained 5 bases not matched to a gene. CDR3 length: 14 residues.